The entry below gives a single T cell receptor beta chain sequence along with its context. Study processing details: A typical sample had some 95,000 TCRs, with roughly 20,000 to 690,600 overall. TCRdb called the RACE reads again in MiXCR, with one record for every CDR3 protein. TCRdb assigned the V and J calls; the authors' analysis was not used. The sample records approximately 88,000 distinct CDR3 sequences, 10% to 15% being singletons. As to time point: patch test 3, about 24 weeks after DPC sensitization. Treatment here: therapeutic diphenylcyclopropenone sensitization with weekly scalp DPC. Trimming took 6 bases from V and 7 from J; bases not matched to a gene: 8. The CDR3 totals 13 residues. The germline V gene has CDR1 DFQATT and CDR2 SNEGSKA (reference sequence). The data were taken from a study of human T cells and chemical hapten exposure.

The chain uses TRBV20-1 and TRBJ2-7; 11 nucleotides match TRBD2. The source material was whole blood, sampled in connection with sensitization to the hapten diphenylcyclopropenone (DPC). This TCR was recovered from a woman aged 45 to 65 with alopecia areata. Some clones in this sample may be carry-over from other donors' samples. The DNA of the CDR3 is TGCAGTGCCTTACTAGCGGGAGCCGGGGAGCAGTACTTC. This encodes CSALLAGAGEQYF.